Below, 5 T cell receptor beta chains from the same sample are listed, as sequenced in a study of cytomegalovirus exposure and HLA in healthy donors (dated by TCRdb to about 2017). The method was the immunoSEQ multiplex PCR assay. The multiplex PCR relied on a mix of 60 forward primers for TCR Vbeta segments and 13 reverse primers for TCR Jbeta segments. TCRdb re-hosts the immuneACCESS table, in-frame sequences only. Its copies lack some clones; in the studies checked, an unresolved V gene accounts for under half of them, and the cause for the rest is not known. A total of approximately 100,000 clones appear in this sample, roughly 70% of them only once. The ten largest clones represent around 7.7% of the sample. The material sequenced was PBMCs. The receptors here all came from a man in his forties or fifties in good health and CMV-seronegative.

V gene TRBV5-4 combines with J gene TRBJ1-2; TRBD1 matches at 11 bases. Germline V gene data show CDR1 as SGHNT and CDR2 as YYREEE (reference sequence). The CDR3 is 15 residues long. V was clipped by 3 bases and J by 4 bases; unmatched bases: 5. The CDR3 is CASSYPGTGGYGYTF. As DNA, the CDR3 is TGTGCCAGCAGCTATCCCGGGACAGGGGGCTATGGCTACACCTTC. The variable domain in full, with the rest retrieved from reference TRBV5-4 and TRBJ1-2, is ETGVTQSPTHLIKTRGQQVTLRCSSQSGHNTVSWYQQALGQGPQFIFQYYREEENGRGNFPPRFSGLQFPNYSSELNVNALELDDSALYLCASSYPGTGGYGYTFGSGTRLTVV.

The J gene is TRBJ1-3, the V gene TRBV19; the D is unclear. The V gene's germline CDR1 is LNHDA and CDR2 SQIVND (reference sequence). V lost 4 bases, J lost 5 bases, and 6 bases lay in between. This CDR3 is built from 12 residues. In DNA, the CDR3 is TGTGCCAGTAGTACACACCGAAACACCATATATTTT. Translated: CASSTHRNTIYF. Full variable domain (missing parts from reference TRBV19 and TRBJ1-3): DGGITQSPKYLFRKEGQNVTLSCEQNLNHDAMYWYRQDPGQGLRLIYYSQIVNDFQKGDIAEGYSVSREKKESFPLTVTSAQKNPTAFYLCASSTHRNTIYFGEGSWLTVV.

This clone was detected a few times. The chain has TRBV28 and TRBJ2-2; possibly TRBD1 for D (5 bases). In germline, CDR1 is MDHEN, CDR2 SYDVKM. V was clipped by 5 bases and J by 1 base, with 8 bases between them. The length of the CDR3 is 14 residues. The CDR3 loop reads CASSVQGNTGELFF. DNA of the CDR3: TGTGCCAGCAGTGTCCAGGGGAACACCGGGGAGCTGTTTTTT.

The chain employs TRBV7-9 and TRBJ2-1; D is unclear. CDR3 length: 14 amino acids. The germline V gene has CDR1 SEHNR and CDR2 FQNEAQ (reference sequence). The V gene lost 3 bases and the J gene lost 4 bases, with 10 bases spanning the gap. The CDR3 loop reads CASSLVILYNEQFF. In DNA, the CDR3 is TGTGCCAGCAGCTTGGTGATCCTATACAATGAGCAGTTCTTC.

The chain has TRBV30 and TRBJ2-2; 9 nucleotides align to TRBD1. Germline CDR1 GTSNPN, CDR2 SVGIG (reference sequence). V lost 0 bases to trimming and J lost 8 bases; unmatched junction nucleotides: 4. The CDR3 is 14 amino acids. CDR3 loop: CAWSVGTGMGELFF. The CDR3 nucleotides read TGTGCCTGGAGTGTAGGGACAGGGATGGGGGAGCTGTTTTTT.